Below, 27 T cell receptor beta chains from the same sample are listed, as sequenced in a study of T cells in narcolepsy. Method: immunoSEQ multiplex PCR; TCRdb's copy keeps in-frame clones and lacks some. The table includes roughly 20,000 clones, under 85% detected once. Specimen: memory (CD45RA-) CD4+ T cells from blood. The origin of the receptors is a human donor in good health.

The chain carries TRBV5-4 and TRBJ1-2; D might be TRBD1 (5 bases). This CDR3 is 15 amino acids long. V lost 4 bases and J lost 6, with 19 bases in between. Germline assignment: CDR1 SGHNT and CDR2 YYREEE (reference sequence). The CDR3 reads CASSPRRGLYDGYTF. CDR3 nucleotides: TGTGCCAGCAGCCCACGGCGGGGCCTTTATGATGGCTACACCTTC.

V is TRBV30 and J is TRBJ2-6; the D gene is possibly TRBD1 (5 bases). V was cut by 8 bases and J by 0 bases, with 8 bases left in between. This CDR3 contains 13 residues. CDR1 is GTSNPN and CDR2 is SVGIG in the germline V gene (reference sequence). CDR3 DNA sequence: TGTGCCGGCGACAGCTCTGGGGCCAACGTCCTGACTTTC. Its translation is CAGDSSGANVLTF.

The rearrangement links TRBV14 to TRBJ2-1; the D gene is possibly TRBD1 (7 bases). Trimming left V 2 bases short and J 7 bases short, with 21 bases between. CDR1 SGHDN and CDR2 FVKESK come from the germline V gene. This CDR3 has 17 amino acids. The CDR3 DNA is TGTGCCAGCAGCCAACTAGCGCCCCCAGACAGGGCTAATGAGCAGTTCTTC. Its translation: CASSQLAPPDRANEQFF. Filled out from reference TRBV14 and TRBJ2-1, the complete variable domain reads EAGVTQFPSHSVIEKGQTVTLRCDPISGHDNLYWYRRVMGKEIKFLLHFVKESKQDESGMPNNRFLAERTGGTYSTLKVQPAELEDSGVYFCASSQLAPPDRANEQFFGPGTRLTVL.

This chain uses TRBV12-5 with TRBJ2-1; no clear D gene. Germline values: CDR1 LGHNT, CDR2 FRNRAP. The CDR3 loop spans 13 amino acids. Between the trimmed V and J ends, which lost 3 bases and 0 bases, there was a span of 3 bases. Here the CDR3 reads CASGFASYNEQFF. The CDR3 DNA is TGTGCTAGTGGTTTCGCCTCCTACAATGAGCAGTTCTTC. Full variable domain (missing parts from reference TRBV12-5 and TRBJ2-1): DARVTQTPRHKVTEMGQEVTMRCQPILGHNTVFWYRQTMMQGLELLAYFRNRAPLDDSGMPKDRFSAEMPDATLATLKIQPSEPRDSAVYFCASGFASYNEQFFGPGTRLTVL.

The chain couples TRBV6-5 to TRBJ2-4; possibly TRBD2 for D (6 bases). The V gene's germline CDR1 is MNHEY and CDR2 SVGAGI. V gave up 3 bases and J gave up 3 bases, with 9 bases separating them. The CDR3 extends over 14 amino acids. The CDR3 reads CASSYGGVKNIQYF. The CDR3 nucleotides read TGTGCCAGCAGTTATGGCGGGGTCAAAAACATTCAGTACTTC.

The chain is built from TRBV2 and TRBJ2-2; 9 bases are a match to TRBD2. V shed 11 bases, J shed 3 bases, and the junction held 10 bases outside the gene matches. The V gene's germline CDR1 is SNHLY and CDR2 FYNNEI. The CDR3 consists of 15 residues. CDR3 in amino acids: CAREGTSSHTGELFF. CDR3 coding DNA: TGTGCCCGGGAGGGGACTAGCAGCCACACCGGGGAGCTGTTTTTT.

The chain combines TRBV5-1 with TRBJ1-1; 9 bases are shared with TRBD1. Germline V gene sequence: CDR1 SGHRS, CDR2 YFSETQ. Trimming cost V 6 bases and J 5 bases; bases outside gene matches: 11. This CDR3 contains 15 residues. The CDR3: CASTSDTTGGTEAFF. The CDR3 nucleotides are TGCGCCAGCACCTCAGATACGACAGGGGGGACTGAAGCTTTCTTT.

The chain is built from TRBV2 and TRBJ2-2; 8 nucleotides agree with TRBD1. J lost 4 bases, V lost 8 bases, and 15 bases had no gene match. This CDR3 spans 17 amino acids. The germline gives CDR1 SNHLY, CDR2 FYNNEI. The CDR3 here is CASSGTGQPRGTGELFF. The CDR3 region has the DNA TGTGCCAGCTCCGGGACAGGACAACCGAGGGGCACCGGGGAGCTGTTTTTT.

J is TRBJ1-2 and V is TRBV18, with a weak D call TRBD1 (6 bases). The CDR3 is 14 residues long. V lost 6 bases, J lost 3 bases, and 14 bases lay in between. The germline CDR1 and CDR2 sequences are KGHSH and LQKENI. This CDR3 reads CASSPTTGDYGYTF. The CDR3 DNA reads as TGTGCCAGCTCGCCAACGACAGGCGACTATGGCTACACCTTC.

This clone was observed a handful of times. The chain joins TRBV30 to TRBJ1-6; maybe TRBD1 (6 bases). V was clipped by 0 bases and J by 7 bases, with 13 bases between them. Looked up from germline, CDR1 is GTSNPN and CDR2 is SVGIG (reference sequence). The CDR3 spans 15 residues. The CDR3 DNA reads TGTGCCTGGAGTGTACGAGGGGGAGGGAATTCACCCCTCCACTTT. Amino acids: CAWSVRGGGNSPLHF.

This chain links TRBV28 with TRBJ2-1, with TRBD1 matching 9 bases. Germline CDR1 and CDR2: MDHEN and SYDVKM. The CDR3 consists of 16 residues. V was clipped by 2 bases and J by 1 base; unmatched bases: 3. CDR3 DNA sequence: TGTGCCAGCAGTTTAGCCGGGACAGGGTCCTACAATGAGCAGTTCTTC. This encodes CASSLAGTGSYNEQFF. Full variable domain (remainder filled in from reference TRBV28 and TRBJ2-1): DVKVTQSSRYLVKRTGEKVFLECVQDMDHENMFWYRQDPGLGLRLIYFSYDVKMKEKGDIPEGYSVSREKKERFSLILESASTNQTSMYLCASSLAGTGSYNEQFFGPGTRLTVL.

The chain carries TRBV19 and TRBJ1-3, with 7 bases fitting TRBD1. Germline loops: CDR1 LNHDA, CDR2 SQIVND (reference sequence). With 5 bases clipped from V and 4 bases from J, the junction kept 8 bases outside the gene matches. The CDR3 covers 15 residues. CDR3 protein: CASSSSTGLGNTIYF. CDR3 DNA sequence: TGTGCCAGTAGTTCCTCGACAGGGCTCGGAAACACCATATATTTT.

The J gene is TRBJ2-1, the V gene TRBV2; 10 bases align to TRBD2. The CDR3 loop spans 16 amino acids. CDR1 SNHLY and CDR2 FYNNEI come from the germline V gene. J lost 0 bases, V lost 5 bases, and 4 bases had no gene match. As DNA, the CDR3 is TGTGCCAGCAGTCTAGCGGGAGACCCCTCCTACAATGAGCAGTTCTTC. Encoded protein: CASSLAGDPSYNEQFF.

CDR3 residues: CASSKTGGSKHEQFF. Here the CDR3 DNA reads TGTGCCAGCAGCAAAACAGGGGGCAGTAAACATGAGCAGTTCTTC. The chain employs TRBV5-6 and TRBJ2-1, with 9 positions matching TRBD1. Per germline, CDR1 SGHDT and CDR2 YYEEEE. Trimming cost V 4 bases and J 8 bases; bases outside gene matches: 10. The CDR3 is 15 residues long.

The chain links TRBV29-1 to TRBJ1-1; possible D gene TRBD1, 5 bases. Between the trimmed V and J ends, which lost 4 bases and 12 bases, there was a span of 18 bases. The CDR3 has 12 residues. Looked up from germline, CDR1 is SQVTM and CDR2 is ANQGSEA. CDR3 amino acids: CSVAQVSGLSFF. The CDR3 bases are TGCAGCGTTGCTCAGGTGTCAGGGTTGTCTTTCTTT. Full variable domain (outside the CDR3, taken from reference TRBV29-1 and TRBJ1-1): SAVISQKPSRDICQRGTSLTIQCQVDSQVTMMFWYRQQPGQSLTLIATANQGSEATYESGFVIDKFPISRPNLTFSTLTVSNMSPEDSSIYLCSVAQVSGLSFFGQGTRLTVV.

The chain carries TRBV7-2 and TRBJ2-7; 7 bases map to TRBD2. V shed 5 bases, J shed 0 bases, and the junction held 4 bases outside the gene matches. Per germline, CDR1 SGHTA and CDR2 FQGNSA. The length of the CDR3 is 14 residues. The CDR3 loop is CASSASSGSYEQYF. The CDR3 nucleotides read TGTGCCAGCAGCGCGTCTAGCGGCTCCTACGAGCAGTACTTC.

The CDR3 DNA sequence: TGTGCCAGCACCACTATTCCGGCAGGGGCTTTCTTT. Translation gives CASTTIPAGAFF. This rearrangement joins TRBV7-2 to TRBJ1-1, with D perhaps TRBD1 (5 bases). This CDR3 has 12 amino acids. The germline V gene encodes CDR1 SGHTA and CDR2 FQGNSA. V was shortened by 7 bases and J by 11 bases, with 17 bases between the two germline ends.

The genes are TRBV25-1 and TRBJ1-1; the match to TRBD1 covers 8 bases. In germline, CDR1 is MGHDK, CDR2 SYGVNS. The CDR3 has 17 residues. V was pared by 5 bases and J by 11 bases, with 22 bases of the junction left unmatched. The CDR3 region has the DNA TGTGCCAGCAGTCAAGACAGGGGATTGACGGGCGGGCGTAGGGCTTTCTTT. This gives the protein CASSQDRGLTGGRRAFF.

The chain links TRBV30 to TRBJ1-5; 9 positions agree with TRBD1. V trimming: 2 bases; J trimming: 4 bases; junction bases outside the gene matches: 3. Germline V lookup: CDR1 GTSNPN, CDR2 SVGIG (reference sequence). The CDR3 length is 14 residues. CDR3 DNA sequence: TGTGCCTGGAGTTCACAGGGGGCGAATCAGCCCCAGCATTTT. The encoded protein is CAWSSQGANQPQHF.

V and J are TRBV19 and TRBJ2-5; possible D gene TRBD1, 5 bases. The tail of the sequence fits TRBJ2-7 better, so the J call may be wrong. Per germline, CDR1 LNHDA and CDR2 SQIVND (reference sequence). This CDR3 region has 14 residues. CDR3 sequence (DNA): TGTGCCAGTAGTACAACAGTCGACAGCTACGAGCAGTACTTC. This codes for CASSTTVDSYEQYF.

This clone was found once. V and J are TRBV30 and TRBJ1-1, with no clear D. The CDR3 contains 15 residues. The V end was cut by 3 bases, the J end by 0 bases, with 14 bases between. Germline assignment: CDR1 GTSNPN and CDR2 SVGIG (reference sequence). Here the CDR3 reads CAWRREQDLNTEAFF. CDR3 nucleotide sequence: TGTGCCTGGAGACGGGAGCAGGACTTGAACACTGAAGCTTTCTTT.

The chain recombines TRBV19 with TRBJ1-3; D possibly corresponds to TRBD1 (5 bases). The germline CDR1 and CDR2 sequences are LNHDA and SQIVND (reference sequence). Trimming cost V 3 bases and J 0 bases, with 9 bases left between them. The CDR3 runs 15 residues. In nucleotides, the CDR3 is TGTGCCAGTAGTATGCGGGGCAACTCTGGAAACACCATATATTTT. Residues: CASSMRGNSGNTIYF.

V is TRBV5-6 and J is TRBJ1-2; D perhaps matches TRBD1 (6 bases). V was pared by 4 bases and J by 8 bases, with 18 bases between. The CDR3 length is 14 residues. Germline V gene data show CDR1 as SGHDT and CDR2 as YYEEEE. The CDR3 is CASSPDTGLGGYTF. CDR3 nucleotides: TGTGCCAGCAGCCCAGATACAGGGTTGGGCGGCTACACCTTC.

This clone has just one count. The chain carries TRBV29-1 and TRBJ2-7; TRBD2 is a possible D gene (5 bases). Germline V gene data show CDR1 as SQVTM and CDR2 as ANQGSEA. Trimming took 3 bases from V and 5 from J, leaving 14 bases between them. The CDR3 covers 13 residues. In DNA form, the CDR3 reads TGCAGCGTTGATAGCGTTCTTGGAGACGAGCAGTACTTC. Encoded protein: CSVDSVLGDEQYF.

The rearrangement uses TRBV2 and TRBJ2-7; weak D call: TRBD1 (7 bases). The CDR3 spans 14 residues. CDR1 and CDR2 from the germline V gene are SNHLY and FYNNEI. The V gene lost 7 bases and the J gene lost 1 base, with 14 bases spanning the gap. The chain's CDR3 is CASISTGTSYEQYF. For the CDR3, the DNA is TGTGCCAGCATATCGACAGGGACTTCCTACGAGCAGTACTTC.

CDR3 sequence reads: CASSFNLDRGGYTF. The CDR3 DNA is TGTGCCAGCAGTTTTAACCTGGACAGGGGCGGCTACACCTTC. The chain has TRBV27 and TRBJ1-2; TRBD1 matches 9 bases. This CDR3 is 14 amino acids long. Per germline, CDR1 MNHEY and CDR2 SMNVEV (reference sequence). V lost 3 bases to trimming and J lost 8 bases; unmatched junction nucleotides: 7.

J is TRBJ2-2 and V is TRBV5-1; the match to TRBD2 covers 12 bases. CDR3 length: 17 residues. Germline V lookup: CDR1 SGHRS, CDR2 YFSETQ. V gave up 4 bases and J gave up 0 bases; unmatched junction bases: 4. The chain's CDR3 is CASSRLAGAPNTGELFF. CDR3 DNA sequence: TGCGCCAGCAGCCGACTAGCGGGAGCCCCGAACACCGGGGAGCTGTTTTTT.